One TCR beta chain is described in this entry. Its antigen is as yet unknown. As processed by the authors: ImmunoSEQ output held junction-only sequences without quality scores, so filtering differed. The protocol was immunoSEQ multiplex PCR, while the TCRdb copy is restricted to in-frame clones and leaves out a portion. That table gives V, J and clone size, and the DNA gave D and trimming. The table lists 2 million to 2.5 million clones, over 90% of them singletons, with 0.39% in the top ten. The data originate from a study of shared clonotypes between healthy human individuals. Study outcomes and limitations: In contrast to clonotypes shared by all four donors, non-shared clonotypes had lower generation probabilities.

This CDR3 has 16 residues. V shed 4 bases and J 0 bases; nucleotides not matched to a gene: 9. The germline V gene encodes CDR1 LNHDA and CDR2 SQIVND (reference sequence). Donors, healthy HIV-negative adults, lacked recent acute infections or vaccinations. CD4+ cells were split into CD45RA+ naive and CD45RA-negative memory subsets. The gene calls are TRBV19 and TRBJ2-7; 7 nucleotides agree with TRBD1. The source of this sequence is a man between 18 and 35 years old in good health. Some clones in this sample may be carry-over from other donors' samples. Sample: naive CD4+ T cells from PBMCs. Subset specified: CD45RA+ positively selected. CDR3 in DNA: TGTGCCAGTAGTAGCCCAGGGACAGCCCTCTCCTACGAGCAGTACTTC. Translated: CASSSPGTALSYEQYF.